A selection of T cell receptor beta chains follows, all from one sample in a study of tumor-infiltrating lymphocytes in oesophageal squamous cell carcinoma. TCRdb re-analysed the PCR reads in MiXCR, keeping a single row per CDR3 protein. The top ten hold around 40% of the sample, which has fewer than 25,000 distinct CDR3 sequences, 40% to 50% seen once. Sequencing input: esophageal tumor tissue. These receptors all stem from a male donor with esophageal squamous cell carcinoma. CDR3s include the opening cysteine and the closing phenylalanine or tryptophan. A D gene is named only where the DNA matches it firmly. Clone size is given for some rows only: seen once, a few or many times, or a class if the clone is expanded.

size,V,J,D,CDR3,DNA
many,TRBV6-2/TRBV6-3,TRBJ2-7,-,CASSYSSPYEQYF,TGTGCCAGCAGTTACTCAAGTCCCTACGAGCAGTACTTC
few,TRBV20-1,TRBJ1-1,-,CSARSQVFNTEAFF,TGCAGTGCTAGATCTCAGGTTTTTAACACTGAAGCTTTCTTT
once,TRBV7-9,TRBJ2-3,-,CASSFEQHTGELYF,TGTGCCAGCAGCTTCGAACAGCACACCGGGGAGCTGTATTTT
medium-sized,TRBV6-6,TRBJ2-6,TRBD1,CASSYSRTGLLANVLTF,TGTGCCAGCAGTTACTCCCGGACAGGGCTCTTGGCCAACGTCCTGACTTTC
-,TRBV12-3/TRBV12-4,TRBJ2-7,TRBD2,CASRAGTSASYEQYF,TGTGCCAGCAGGGCCGGGACTAGCGCTTCCTACGAGCAGTACTTC
once,TRBV28,TRBJ2-5,-,CASSSGTVSETQYF,TGTGCCAGCAGTTCGGGCACAGTGTCAGAGACCCAGTACTTC
many,TRBV27,TRBJ2-4,-,CASSLYGTLNIQYF,TGTGCCAGCAGTTTATACGGGACACTTAACATTCAGTACTTC
few,TRBV19,TRBJ2-2,TRBD2,CASSMRVAGVGTGELFF,TGTGCCAGTTCTATGAGAGTAGCGGGAGTGGGGACCGGGGAGCTGTTTTTT
many,TRBV7-8,TRBJ2-5,-,CASSPGTGRETQYF,TGTGCCAGCAGCCCCGGGACCGGAAGGGAGACCCAGTACTTC
-,TRBV20-1,TRBJ2-3,-,CSASPTGISTDTQYF,TGCAGTGCTTCCCCGACCGGGATTAGCACAGATACGCAGTATTTT
-,TRBV7-3,TRBJ2-5,-,CASSPDGGETQYF,TGTGCCAGCAGCCCCGACGGTGGAGAGACCCAGTACTTC
many,TRBV6-1,TRBJ1-3,TRBD1,CASKQGGGNTIYF,TGTGCCAGCAAACAGGGGGGTGGAAACACCATATATTTT
medium-sized,TRBV7-9,TRBJ2-1,TRBD2,CASSPPTSGRHNEQFF,TGTGCCAGCAGCCCCCCGACTAGCGGGAGACACAATGAGCAGTTCTTC
-,TRBV5-5,TRBJ2-4,-,CASSLVFEVRQYF,TGTGCCAGCAGCTTGGTCTTTGAAGTCCGGCAGTACTTC
many,TRBV28,TRBJ2-1,-,CASSLQATYNEQFF,TGTGCCAGCAGTTTACAGGCCACCTACAATGAGCAGTTCTTC
many,TRBV3-1,TRBJ1-1,TRBD1,CASSQDLAGGEAFF,TGTGCCAGCAGCCAAGACTTGGCAGGGGGCGAAGCTTTCTTT
-,TRBV2,TRBJ2-3,TRBD2,CASKFMAGGVPDTQYF,TGTGCCAGCAAGTTCATGGCGGGAGGAGTGCCAGATACGCAGTATTTT
once,TRBV6-1,TRBJ2-7,-,CASSNRADEQYF,TGTGCCAGCAGTAACCGGGCCGACGAGCAGTACTTC
-,TRBV5-3,TRBJ2-1,TRBD1,CASSYRQGRHNEQFF,TGCGCCAGCAGTTATCGACAGGGGCGTCACAATGAGCAGTTCTTC
-,TRBV7-6,TRBJ2-3,-,CASSQRPDTQYF,TGTGCCAGCAGCCAGCGGCCAGATACGCAGTATTTT
few,TRBV7-2,TRBJ2-5,-,CASSLGAGNKETQYF,TGTGCCAGCAGTCTCGGGGCAGGCAATAAAGAGACCCAGTACTTC
many,TRBV10-1,TRBJ2-7,TRBD2,CASSESTSGGPSPGFF,TGCGCCAGCAGTGAGTCGACTAGCGGGGGGCCATCCCCGGGGTTCTTC
-,TRBV7-3,TRBJ1-1,-,CASSLDPGQNTEAFF,TGTGCCAGCAGCTTGGATCCGGGCCAAAACACTGAAGCTTTCTTT
-,TRBV12-3/TRBV12-4,TRBJ1-1,-,CASSLGLADSYEQYF,TGTGCCAGCAGTTTGGGACTAGCGGACTCCTACGAGCAGTACTTT
many,TRBV25-1,TRBJ1-1,-,CASSEVTTRFRTEAFF,TGTGCCAGCAGTGAAGTGACCACCCGTTTTAGGACTGAAGCTTTCTTT
many,TRBV5-4,TRBJ2-1,TRBD2,CASSLNSGGALYNEQFF,TGTGCCAGCAGCTTGAATAGCGGGGGGGCCCTATACAATGAGCAGTTCTTC
-,TRBV7-3,TRBJ2-7,-,CASSLRASKGWDEQYF,TGTGCCAGCAGCTTAAGAGCTAGCAAGGGTTGGGATGAGCAGTACTTC
-,TRBV7-4,TRBJ2-3,-,CASSLAASMVADTQYF,TGTGCCAGCAGCTTAGCCGCTAGTATGGTCGCAGATACGCAGTATTTT
few,TRBV7-2,TRBJ2-7,TRBD2,CASSLNPIFTGGPNEQYF,TGTGCCAGCAGCTTAAATCCCATTTTTACGGGAGGGCCCAATGAGCAGTACTTC
-,TRBV20-1,TRBJ2-1,TRBD2,CSATIRGQGTSGRAVYNEQFF,TGCAGTGCTACGATCAGGGGGCAAGGGACTAGCGGGAGGGCGGTGTACAATGAGCAGTTCTTC
-,TRBV7-6,TRBJ2-2,-,CASSSLNTGELFF,TGTGCCAGCAGCTCCCTCAACACCGGGGAGCTGTTTTTT
-,TRBV7-8,TRBJ2-7,TRBD2,CASSLGGGSGEQYF,TGTGCCAGCAGCTTAGGCGGGGGGAGCGGCGAGCAGTACTTC
-,TRBV28,TRBJ1-5,-,CASTERDQPQHF,TGTGCCAGCACCGAAAGGGATCAGCCCCAGCATTTT
many,TRBV6-1,TRBJ2-1,TRBD1,CASIDRVGDYNEQFF,TGTGCCAGCATCGACAGGGTTGGGGACTACAATGAGCAGTTCTTC
-,TRBV10-2,TRBJ2-2,TRBD2,CASKLAATGELFF,TGCGCCAGCAAGCTAGCGGCCACCGGGGAGCTGTTTTTT
-,TRBV24-1,TRBJ2-5,TRBD1,CATSDPGQVQETQYF,TGTGCCACCAGTGACCCCGGACAGGTCCAAGAGACCCAGTACTTC
-,TRBV7-3,TRBJ2-1,TRBD2,CASSVLTSGRAVNEQFF,TGTGCCAGCAGCGTCCTGACTAGCGGGAGGGCTGTCAATGAGCAGTTCTTC
few,TRBV15,TRBJ2-5,-,CATSRGPQETQYF,TGTGCCACCAGCAGAGGCCCCCAAGAGACCCAGTACTTC
-,TRBV30,TRBJ2-1,TRBD2,CAWSVYGRVPYNEQFF,TGTGCCTGGAGTGTCTACGGGAGGGTACCCTACAATGAGCAGTTCTTC
medium-sized,TRBV7-3,TRBJ2-1,TRBD2,CASSLTSGGYNEQFF,TGTGCCAGCAGCTTAACTAGCGGGGGCTACAATGAGCAGTTCTTC
once,TRBV7-9,TRBJ2-5,-,CASSPVGGEETQYF,TGTGCTAGCAGCCCGGTGGGGGGCGAAGAGACCCAGTACTTC
many,TRBV12-3/TRBV12-4,TRBJ1-5,-,CASSPNLEVNQPQHF,TGTGCCAGCAGCCCGAACTTGGAGGTCAATCAGCCCCAGCATTTT
medium-sized,TRBV7-2,TRBJ2-5,-,CASSGRQLQETQYF,TGTGCCAGCAGCGGTCGACAACTCCAAGAGACCCAGTACTTC
medium-sized,TRBV7-2,TRBJ1-2,-,CASSLDRADGYTF,TGTGCCAGCAGCTTAGACAGGGCGGATGGCTACACCTTC
medium-sized,TRBV6-6,TRBJ1-2,-,CASSYSMVLDPGDGYTF,TGTGCCAGCAGTTACTCGATGGTTTTGGACCCCGGGGATGGCTACACCTTC
many,TRBV10-3,TRBJ2-2,-,CAISDPGHVNTGELFF,TGTGCCATCAGTGACCCCGGGCACGTGAACACCGGGGAGCTGTTTTTT
many,TRBV25-1,TRBJ2-2,-,CASSGPAGTNTGELFF,TGTGCCAGCAGTGGTCCGGCAGGGACCAACACCGGGGAGCTGTTTTTT
-,TRBV12-3/TRBV12-4,TRBJ2-3,TRBD2,CASSTRLAGGGETQYF,TGTGCCAGCAGTACAAGACTAGCGGGAGGAGGGGAGACCCAGTATTTT
once,TRBV7-3,TRBJ2-1,TRBD1,CASSLQPQGASYNEQFF,TGTGCCAGCAGCTTACAGCCACAGGGGGCCTCCTACAATGAGCAGTTCTTC
-,TRBV19,TRBJ2-7,-,CASRTEYNSPLQF,TGTGCCAGTAGAACAGAATATAATTCACCCCTCCAGTTC
-,TRBV10-1,TRBJ2-1,TRBD1,CASFEDRVRFFRFVQMLYNEQFF,TGCGCCAGCTTTGAGGACAGGGTTAGGTTTTTTCGATTTGTACAGATGTTGTACAATGAGCAGTTCTTC
-,TRBV18,TRBJ2-5,-,CASSPGLKDEQLF,TGTGCCAGCTCACCAGGGCTGAAGGATGAGCAGCTCTTC
many,TRBV28,TRBJ2-3,-,CASSPGGSDTQYF,TGTGCCAGCAGTCCCGGAGGGTCAGATACGCAGTATTTT
-,TRBV18,TRBJ1-4,-,CASSRGGEKLFF,TGTGCCAGCTCAAGGGGTGGTGAAAAACTGTTTTTT
-,TRBV7-6,TRBJ1-1,-,CASSEYRNTEAFF,TGTGCCAGCAGCGAATACAGGAACACTGAAGCTTTCTTT
-,TRBV7-2,TRBJ2-7,TRBD2,CASSSGRASYNEQYF,TGTGCCAGCAGCTCAGGGAGGGCCTCCTACAATGAGCAGTACTTC